Sequencing of this T cell receptor (beta chain) was carried out in a study of control samples from healthy donors and cancer patients. Using immunoSEQ multiplex PCR, the repertoire was profiled, and TCRdb retains in-frame clones only, with some absent. Among some 250,000 clones listed, more than 65% were seen once. The CDR3 length is 15 residues. The germline gives CDR1 SGHRS, CDR2 YFSETQ. J lost 5 bases, V lost 0 bases, and 5 bases had no gene match. Sequencing used PBMCs. The V and J genes are TRBV5-1 and TRBJ2-7; the match to TRBD1 covers 10 bases. The sequence was collected from a woman in her fifties or sixties with lung cancer. The CDR3 protein is CASSLGGQGFNEQYF. As DNA, the CDR3 is TGCGCCAGCAGCTTGGGGGGACAGGGGTTCAACGAGCAGTACTTC.